What follows are 29 T cell receptor beta chains derived from one specimen sequenced in a study of blood T cells in healthy people across ages. A second roughly 6 to 11 cycle PCR used barcoded and J-beta primers. TCRdb reanalysed the 5' RACE reads using MiXCR and keeps one entry per CDR3 protein. This table holds some 690,000 distinct CDR3 sequences, approximately 21% found once. The sequencing input was blood. The origin of the receptors is a man in his sixties or seventies in good health.

The chain has TRBV2 and TRBJ1-1; D ambiguous. Trimming removed 5 bases at V and 1 base at J, with 20 bases between. CDR3 size: 17 residues. Germline values: CDR1 SNHLY, CDR2 FYNNEI. CDR3 DNA sequence: TGTGCCAGCAGTTATGACGGGGAGGTGGTGAGGAACACTGAAGCTTTCTTT. Protein: CASSYDGEVVRNTEAFF.

This clonotype has just a few counts. V is TRBV7-9 and J is TRBJ2-1; 11 bases align to TRBD2. V trimming: 5 bases; J trimming: 5 bases; junction bases outside the gene matches: 8. The CDR3 runs to 16 residues. CDR1 and CDR2 from the germline V gene are SEHNR and FQNEAQ (reference sequence). The CDR3 loop reads CASSPRLAGPNNEQFF. CDR3 in DNA: TGTGCCAGCAGCCCCCGACTAGCGGGGCCGAACAATGAGCAGTTCTTC.

This clonotype was counted a few times. V and J are TRBV20-1 and TRBJ1-4, with 7 nucleotides matching TRBD1. V was pared by 5 bases and J by 8 bases, with 5 bases of the junction left unmatched. Germline CDR1 and CDR2: DFQATT and SNEGSKA (reference sequence). The CDR3 has 12 residues. CDR3 DNA sequence: TGCAGTGCTCCCGCCAGGGGGGAAAAACTGTTTTTT. Translating gives CSAPARGEKLFF.

This chain joins TRBV11-3 and TRBJ2-1; 8 positions match TRBD2. CDR1 SGHNT and CDR2 YENEEA come from the germline V gene. With V trimmed by 7 bases and J by 4 bases, 9 bases remained unmatched. This CDR3 has 15 residues. The CDR3: CASTPLTGGYNEQFF. In DNA, the CDR3 is TGTGCCAGCACCCCCCTAACGGGAGGGTACAATGAGCAGTTCTTC.

This clonotype came up a few times. The chain is built from TRBV5-1 and TRBJ2-5; possibly TRBD1 or TRBD2 for D (5 bases each). The DNA end is more similar to TRBJ2-1, so the J call may be wrong. CDR3 length equals 17 residues. Germline assignment: CDR1 SGHRS and CDR2 YFSETQ. The CDR3 loop reads CASSLGVTGLLGMEQFF. The CDR3 DNA reads TGCGCCAGCAGCCTCGGGGTAACAGGTCTTCTAGGGATGGAGCAGTTCTTC.

This clonotype showed up just a few times. This chain links TRBV19 with TRBJ2-2; 7 bases match TRBD1. Germline loops: CDR1 LNHDA, CDR2 SQIVND (reference sequence). V was pared by 3 bases and J by 7 bases, with 2 bases of the junction left unmatched. The CDR3 is 13 amino acids. The CDR3, as DNA: TGTGCCAGTAGTATCTCAGGGGGCGGGGAGCTGTTTTTT. This gives the protein CASSISGGGELFF. Filled out from reference TRBV19 and TRBJ2-2, the complete variable domain reads DGGITQSPKYLFRKEGQNVTLSCEQNLNHDAMYWYRQDPGQGLRLIYYSQIVNDFQKGDIAEGYSVSREKKESFPLTVTSAQKNPTAFYLCASSISGGGELFFGEGSRLTVL.

The V gene is TRBV28, the J gene TRBJ2-1; 11 bases match TRBD1. Germline CDR1 and CDR2: MDHEN and SYDVKM. CDR3 length: 15 residues. Germline trimming cut 5 bases from V and 6 bases from J; bases unmatched to any gene: 6. The CDR3 DNA follows: TGTGCCAGCAGTACACCGGGACAGGGGGGCAATGAGCAGTTCTTC. Amino acid sequence: CASSTPGQGGNEQFF.

This clonotype was picked up a small number of times. The genes are TRBV20-1 and TRBJ2-7; D perhaps matches TRBD2 (6 bases). The CDR3 totals 12 residues. V lost 4 bases and J lost 1, with 8 bases in between. Germline CDR1 and CDR2: DFQATT and SNEGSKA (reference sequence). The DNA of the CDR3 is TGCAGTGCTACGGCGGGGTCCTACGAGCAGTACTTC. It yields the protein CSATAGSYEQYF.

The sample holds a few counts of this clonotype. The chain is built from TRBV6-2 or TRBV6-3 and TRBJ2-3, with D possibly being TRBD2 (6 bases). CDR1 MNHEY and CDR2 SVGEGT come from the germline V gene. Trimming pared 7 bases from V and 2 bases from J, leaving 10 bases between. This CDR3 region has 13 residues. CDR3 in DNA: TGTGCCAGCAACCGGGACTCCACAGATACGCAGTATTTT. Residues: CASNRDSTDTQYF.

This clonotype showed up many times. V gene TRBV29-1 combines with J gene TRBJ2-1, with a possible D match to TRBD2 (5 bases). Germline loops: CDR1 SQVTM, CDR2 ANQGSEA. This CDR3 contains 12 residues. V was trimmed by 6 bases and J by 7 bases, leaving 13 bases between them. In DNA, the CDR3 is TGCAGCGTCCCCCCCGGGATGAATGAGCAGTTCTTC. Translated, it gives CSVPPGMNEQFF.

The DNA of the CDR3 is TGCAGTGCTAGAGGTAACAGCAGAACCCACAATGAGCAGTTCTTC. It yields the protein CSARGNSRTHNEQFF. The J gene is TRBJ2-7, the V gene TRBV20-1, with unresolved D. The J call is in doubt because the DNA end fits TRBJ2-1 better. CDR1 and CDR2 from the germline V gene are DFQATT and SNEGSKA (reference sequence). This CDR3 has 15 amino acids.

In this sample, this clonotype turned up a few times. The chain has TRBV20-1 and TRBJ2-3; D is undetermined. The CDR3 sequence is 13 residues long. Trimming took 4 bases from V and 0 from J, leaving 8 bases between them. Germline V CDR1 and CDR2: DFQATT, SNEGSKA (reference sequence). Here the CDR3 DNA reads TGCAGTGCTATAGACATTAGCACAGATACGCAGTATTTT. This codes for CSAIDISTDTQYF.

The rearrangement joins TRBV24-1 to TRBJ2-1; 14 nucleotides line up with TRBD2. This CDR3 spans 18 amino acids. Germline V gene lookup returns CDR1 KGHDR and CDR2 SFDVKD. The V segment lost 0 bases and the J segment 1 base; nucleotides outside the gene matches: 1. The CDR3 sequence: CATSDLGTSGSSYNEQFF. CDR3 in DNA: TGTGCCACCAGTGATTTGGGGACTAGCGGGAGTTCCTACAATGAGCAGTTCTTC.

This chain links TRBV7-9 with TRBJ2-3, with D possibly being TRBD2 (5 bases). This CDR3 contains 13 residues. Germline loops: CDR1 SEHNR, CDR2 FQNEAQ (reference sequence). Deletions cut 5 bases from V and 8 bases from J, with 14 bases between. CDR3 amino acids: CASSRTLGSTQYF. Here the CDR3 DNA reads TGTGCCAGCAGCCGCACCCTAGGGAGTACGCAGTATTTT.

V usage is TRBV12-3 or TRBV12-4 and J usage is TRBJ2-4, with D possibly matching TRBD2 (6 bases). Trimming stripped 3 bases from V and 7 bases from J, with 13 bases between. There are 14 residues in the CDR3. This chain's CDR3 is CASSFWGERNIQYF. DNA for the CDR3: TGTGCCAGCAGTTTTTGGGGGGAACGTAACATTCAGTACTTC.

This clonotype was found many times. The chain is built from TRBV14 and TRBJ2-7; D remains unclear. This CDR3 comprises 16 residues. V was cut by 4 bases and J by 0 bases, with 16 bases left in between. Germline V gives CDR1 SGHDN, CDR2 FVKESK. The DNA of the CDR3 is TGTGCCAGCAGCCCCTCAATAATGAGGAACTCCTACGAGCAGTACTTC. It codes for CASSPSIMRNSYEQYF.

The rearrangement uses TRBV7-2 and TRBJ2-1; no clear D. Gene TRBJ2-5 matches the end of the DNA better, so the J call may be wrong. This CDR3 region has 14 residues. Germline CDR1 and CDR2: SGHTA and FQGNSA. In DNA form, the CDR3 reads TGTGCCAGCAGCTTAATGTGGGTCGGGGAGACCCAGTACTTC. Amino acid sequence: CASSLMWVGETQYF.

V is TRBV7-9 and J is TRBJ2-7; perhaps TRBD2 as D (6 bases). Trimming pared 5 bases from V and 1 base from J, leaving 12 bases between. Germline V gene sequence: CDR1 SEHNR, CDR2 FQNEAQ (reference sequence). CDR3 size: 14 residues. CDR3 in DNA: TGTGCCAGCAGCACCCGGGAGCGATCCTACGAGCAGTACTTC. As protein: CASSTRERSYEQYF.

This clonotype was observed a handful of times. The chain is built from TRBV29-1 and TRBJ2-5; 11 bases map to TRBD1. The CDR3 runs 13 residues. CDR1 is SQVTM, CDR2 ANQGSEA, per germline. V was pared by 6 bases and J by 4 bases, with 4 bases of the junction left unmatched. The chain's CDR3 is CSVGQGVGETQYF. CDR3 DNA: TGCAGCGTGGGACAGGGGGTTGGAGAGACCCAGTACTTC.

This chain links TRBV30 with TRBJ1-2; 8 bases agree with TRBD1. The germline gives CDR1 GTSNPN, CDR2 SVGIG (reference sequence). CDR3 length: 12 residues. V gave up 5 bases and J gave up 3 bases; unmatched junction bases: 2. CDR3 in DNA: TGTGCCTGGGACAGGGGTGACTATGGCTACACCTTC. This codes for CAWDRGDYGYTF.

This clonotype has ten or more counts. This chain connects TRBV29-1 to TRBJ1-2; D gene ambiguous. The V gene's germline CDR1 is SQVTM and CDR2 ANQGSEA. This CDR3 region has 11 residues. Trimming shortened V by 6 bases and J by 1 base, and 6 bases separated the two germline ends. The CDR3 coding sequence is TGCAGCGTCGACATTAACTATGGCTACACCTTC. Translating gives CSVDINYGYTF.

V usage is TRBV12-3 or TRBV12-4 and J usage is TRBJ2-7; the match to TRBD2 covers 13 bases. TRBJ2-1 explains the end of the DNA better; the J call may be wrong. This CDR3 has 16 amino acids. CDR3 DNA sequence: TGTGCCAGCAGTCCCCAAGGACTAGCGGGGGACAATGAGCAGTTCTTC. It yields the protein CASSPQGLAGDNEQFF.

The chain carries TRBV5-5 and TRBJ2-3; 10 bases map to TRBD2. This CDR3 is 15 amino acids long. The ends lost 4 bases at V and 4 bases at J; junction bases unmatched: 6. Germline V gene sequence: CDR1 SGHKS, CDR2 YYEKEE (reference sequence). CDR3 DNA sequence: TGTGCCAGCAGCCCCCCTAGCGGGGGTTCAGATACGCAGTATTTT. Protein: CASSPPSGGSDTQYF.

The table lists this clonotype with a few counts. The rearrangement links TRBV6-1 to TRBJ1-4; 7 bases line up with TRBD1. V dropped 6 bases and J dropped 0; count of bases not matched to a gene: 10. This CDR3 is built from 17 residues. Per the germline V gene, CDR1 is MNHNS and CDR2 is SASEGT. CDR3: CASRRGGDAATNEKLFF. The CDR3 nucleotides read TGTGCCAGCAGAAGAGGGGGCGACGCTGCAACTAATGAAAAACTGTTTTTT.

V is TRBV7-9 and J is TRBJ2-5; tentative D call: TRBD2 (7 bases). The length of the CDR3 is 14 residues. Germline V lookup: CDR1 SEHNR, CDR2 FQNEAQ (reference sequence). Trimming left V 4 bases short and J 2 bases short, with 11 bases between. The DNA of the CDR3 is TGTGCCAGCAGCTCGGGGGGCCCACAAGAGACCCAGTACTTC. Translating it yields CASSSGGPQETQYF.

This clonotype was detected only a few times. The chain has TRBV20-1 and TRBJ2-5, with TRBD1 matching over 7 bases. V was clipped by 1 base and J by 0 bases; unmatched bases: 11. The germline V gene has CDR1 DFQATT and CDR2 SNEGSKA (reference sequence). The CDR3 contains 17 residues. The chain's CDR3 is CSARVQGDRSHQETQYF. In DNA, the CDR3 is TGCAGTGCTAGAGTTCAGGGGGACCGGAGCCACCAAGAGACCCAGTACTTC.

This chain links TRBV7-9 with TRBJ1-2; 10 bases line up with TRBD1. Looked up from germline, CDR1 is SEHNR and CDR2 is FQNEAQ (reference sequence). V lost 6 bases and J lost 2; bases outside the gene matches: 9. The CDR3 is made up of 16 amino acids. Here the CDR3 DNA reads TGTGCCAGCAGGTCGGGACAGGGGAGGCCCAACTATGGCTACACCTTC. Protein sequence: CASRSGQGRPNYGYTF.

This clonotype was found a few times. The rearrangement joins TRBV6-5 to TRBJ2-2; no firm D call. Germline CDR1 is MNHEY and CDR2 is SVGAGI. V lost 7 bases and J lost 6, with 9 bases in between. CDR3 length: 12 residues. CDR3: CASTRWPGELFF. The CDR3 DNA reads as TGTGCCAGCACCCGATGGCCCGGGGAGCTGTTTTTT.

J is TRBJ1-1 and V is TRBV7-8; D unresolved. The CDR3 is 13 amino acids. Germline V gene data show CDR1 as SGHVS and CDR2 as FQNEAQ. V lost 2 bases to trimming and J lost 3 bases, with 7 bases between them. CDR3 loop: CASSLRHHTEAFF. In DNA, the CDR3 is TGTGCCAGCAGCTTACGACATCACACTGAAGCTTTCTTT.